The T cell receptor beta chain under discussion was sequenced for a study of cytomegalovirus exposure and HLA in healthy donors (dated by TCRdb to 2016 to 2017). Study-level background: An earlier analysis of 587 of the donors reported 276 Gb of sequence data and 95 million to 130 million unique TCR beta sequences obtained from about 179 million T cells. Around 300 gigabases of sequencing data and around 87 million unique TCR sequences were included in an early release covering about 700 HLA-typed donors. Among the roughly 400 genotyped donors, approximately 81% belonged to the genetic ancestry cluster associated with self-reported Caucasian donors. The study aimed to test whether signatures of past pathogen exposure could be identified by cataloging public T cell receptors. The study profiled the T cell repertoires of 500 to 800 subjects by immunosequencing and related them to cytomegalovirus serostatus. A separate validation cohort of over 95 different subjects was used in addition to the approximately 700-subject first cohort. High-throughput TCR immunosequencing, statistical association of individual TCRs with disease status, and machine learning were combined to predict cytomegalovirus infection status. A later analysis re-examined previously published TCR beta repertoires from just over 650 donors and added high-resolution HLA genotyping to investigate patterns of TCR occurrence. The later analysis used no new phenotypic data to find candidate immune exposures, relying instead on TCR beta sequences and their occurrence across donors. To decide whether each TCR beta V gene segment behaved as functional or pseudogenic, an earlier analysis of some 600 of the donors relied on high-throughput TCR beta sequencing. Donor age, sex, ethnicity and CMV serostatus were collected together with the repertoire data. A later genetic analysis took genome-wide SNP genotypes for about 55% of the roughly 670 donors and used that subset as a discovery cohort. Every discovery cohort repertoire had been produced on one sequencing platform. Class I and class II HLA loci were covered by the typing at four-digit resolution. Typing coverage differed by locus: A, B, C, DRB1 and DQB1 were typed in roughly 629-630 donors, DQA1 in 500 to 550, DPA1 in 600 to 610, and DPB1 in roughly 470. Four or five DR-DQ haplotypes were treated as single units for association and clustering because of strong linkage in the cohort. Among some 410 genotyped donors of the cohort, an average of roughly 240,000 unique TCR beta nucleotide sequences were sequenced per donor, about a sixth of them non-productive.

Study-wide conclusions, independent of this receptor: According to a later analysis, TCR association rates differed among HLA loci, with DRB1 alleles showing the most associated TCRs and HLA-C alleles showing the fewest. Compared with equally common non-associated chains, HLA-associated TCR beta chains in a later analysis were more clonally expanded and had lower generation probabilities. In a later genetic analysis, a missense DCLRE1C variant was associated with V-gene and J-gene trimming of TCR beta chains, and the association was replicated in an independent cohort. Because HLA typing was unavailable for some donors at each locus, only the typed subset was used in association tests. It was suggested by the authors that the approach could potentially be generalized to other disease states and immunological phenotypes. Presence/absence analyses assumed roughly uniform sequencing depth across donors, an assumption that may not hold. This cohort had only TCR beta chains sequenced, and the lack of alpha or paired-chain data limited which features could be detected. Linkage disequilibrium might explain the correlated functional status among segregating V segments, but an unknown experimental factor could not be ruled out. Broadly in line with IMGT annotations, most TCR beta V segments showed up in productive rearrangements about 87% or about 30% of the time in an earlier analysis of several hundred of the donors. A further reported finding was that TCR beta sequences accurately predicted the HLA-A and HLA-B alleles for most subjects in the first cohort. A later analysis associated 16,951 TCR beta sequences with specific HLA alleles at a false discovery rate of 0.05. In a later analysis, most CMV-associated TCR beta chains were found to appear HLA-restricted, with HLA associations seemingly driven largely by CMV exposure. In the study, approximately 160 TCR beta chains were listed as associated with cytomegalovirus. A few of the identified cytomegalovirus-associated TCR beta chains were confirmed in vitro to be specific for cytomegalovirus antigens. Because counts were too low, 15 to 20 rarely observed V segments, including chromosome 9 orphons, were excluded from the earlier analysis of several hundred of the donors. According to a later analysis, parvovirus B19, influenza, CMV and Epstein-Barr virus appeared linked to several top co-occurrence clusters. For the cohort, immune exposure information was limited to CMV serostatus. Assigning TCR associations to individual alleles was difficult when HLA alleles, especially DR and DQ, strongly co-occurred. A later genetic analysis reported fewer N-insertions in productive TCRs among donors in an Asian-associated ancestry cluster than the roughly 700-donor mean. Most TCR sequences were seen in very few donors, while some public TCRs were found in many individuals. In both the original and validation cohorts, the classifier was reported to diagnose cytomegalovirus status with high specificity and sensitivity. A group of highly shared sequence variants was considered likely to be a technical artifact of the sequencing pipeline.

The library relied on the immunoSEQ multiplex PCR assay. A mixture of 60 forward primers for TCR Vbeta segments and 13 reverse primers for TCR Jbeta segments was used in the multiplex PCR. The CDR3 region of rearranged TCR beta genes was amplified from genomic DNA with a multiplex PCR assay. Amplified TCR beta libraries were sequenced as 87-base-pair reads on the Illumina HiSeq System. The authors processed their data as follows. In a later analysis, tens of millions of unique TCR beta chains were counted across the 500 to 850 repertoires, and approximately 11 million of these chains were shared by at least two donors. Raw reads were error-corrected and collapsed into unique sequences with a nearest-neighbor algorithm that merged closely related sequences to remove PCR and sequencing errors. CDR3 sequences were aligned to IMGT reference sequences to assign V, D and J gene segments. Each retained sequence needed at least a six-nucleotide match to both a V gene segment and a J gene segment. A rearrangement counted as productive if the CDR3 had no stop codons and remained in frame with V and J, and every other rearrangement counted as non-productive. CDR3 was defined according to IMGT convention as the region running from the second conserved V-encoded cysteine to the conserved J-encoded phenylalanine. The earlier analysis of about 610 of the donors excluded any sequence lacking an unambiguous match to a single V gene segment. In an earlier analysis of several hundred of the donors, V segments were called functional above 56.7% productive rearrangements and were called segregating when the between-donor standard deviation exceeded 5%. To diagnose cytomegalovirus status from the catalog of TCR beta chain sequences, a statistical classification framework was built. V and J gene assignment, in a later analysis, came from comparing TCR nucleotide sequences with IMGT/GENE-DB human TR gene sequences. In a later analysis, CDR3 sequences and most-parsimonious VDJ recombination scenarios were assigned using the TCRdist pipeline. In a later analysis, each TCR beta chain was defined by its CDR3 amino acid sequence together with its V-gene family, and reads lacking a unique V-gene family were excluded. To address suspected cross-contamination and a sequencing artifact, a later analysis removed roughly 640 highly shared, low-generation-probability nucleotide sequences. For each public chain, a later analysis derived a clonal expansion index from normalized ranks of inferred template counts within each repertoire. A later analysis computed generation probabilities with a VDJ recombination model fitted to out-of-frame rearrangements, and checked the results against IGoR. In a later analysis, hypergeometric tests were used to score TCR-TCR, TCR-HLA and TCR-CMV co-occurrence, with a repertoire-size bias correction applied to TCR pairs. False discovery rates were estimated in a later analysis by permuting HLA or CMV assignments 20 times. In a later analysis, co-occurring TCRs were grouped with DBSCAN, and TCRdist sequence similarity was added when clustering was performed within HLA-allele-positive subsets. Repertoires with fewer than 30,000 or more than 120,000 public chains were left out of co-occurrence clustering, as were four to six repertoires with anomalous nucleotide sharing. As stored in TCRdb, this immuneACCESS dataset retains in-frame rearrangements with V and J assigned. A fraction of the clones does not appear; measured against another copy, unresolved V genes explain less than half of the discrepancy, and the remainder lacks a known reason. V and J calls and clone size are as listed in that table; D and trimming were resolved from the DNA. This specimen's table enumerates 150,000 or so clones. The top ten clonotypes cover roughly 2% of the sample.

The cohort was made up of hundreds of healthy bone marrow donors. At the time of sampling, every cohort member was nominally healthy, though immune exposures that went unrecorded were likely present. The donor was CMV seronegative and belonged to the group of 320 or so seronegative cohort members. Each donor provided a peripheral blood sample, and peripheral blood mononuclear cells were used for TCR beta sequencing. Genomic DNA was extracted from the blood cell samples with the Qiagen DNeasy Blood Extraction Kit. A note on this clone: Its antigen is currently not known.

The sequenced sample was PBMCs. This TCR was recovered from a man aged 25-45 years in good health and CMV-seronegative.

The DNA reads as follows: TGTGCCAGTACCTCAACAGTGAGCTCTGGGGCCAACGTCCTGACTTTC. Protein translation: CASTSTVSSGANVLTF. The chain is made from TRBV19 and TRBJ2-6; the D gene assignment is ambiguous. Taken from cysteine to phenylalanine, the CDR3 has 16 residues. Only CDR3 DNA is held: 48 bases, read in frame from base 1. The germline V gene (reference sequence) provides CDR1 LNHDA and CDR2 SQIVND. Relative to germline, V is 7 bases shorter and J is 0 bases shorter, with 13 bases between their ends.